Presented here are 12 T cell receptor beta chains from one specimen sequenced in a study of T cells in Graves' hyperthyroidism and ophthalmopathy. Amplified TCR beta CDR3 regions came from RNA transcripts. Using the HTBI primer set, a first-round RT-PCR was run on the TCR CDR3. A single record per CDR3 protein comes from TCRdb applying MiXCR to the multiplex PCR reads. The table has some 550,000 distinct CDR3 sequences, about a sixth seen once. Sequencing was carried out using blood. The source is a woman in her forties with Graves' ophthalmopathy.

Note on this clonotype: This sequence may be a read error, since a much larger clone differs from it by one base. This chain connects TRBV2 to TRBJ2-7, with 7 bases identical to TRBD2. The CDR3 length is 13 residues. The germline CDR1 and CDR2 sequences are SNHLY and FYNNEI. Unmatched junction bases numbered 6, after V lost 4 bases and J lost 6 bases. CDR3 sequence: CASSGWGEGEQYF. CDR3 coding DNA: TGTGCCAGCAGTGGGTGGGGGGAGGGCGAGCAGTACTTC. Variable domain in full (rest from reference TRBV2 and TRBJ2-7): EPEVTQTPSHQVTQMGQEVILRCVPISNHLYFYWYRQILGQKVEFLVSFYNNEISEKSEIFDDQFSVERPDGSNFTLKIRSTKLEDSAMYFCASSGWGEGEQYFGPGTRLTVT.

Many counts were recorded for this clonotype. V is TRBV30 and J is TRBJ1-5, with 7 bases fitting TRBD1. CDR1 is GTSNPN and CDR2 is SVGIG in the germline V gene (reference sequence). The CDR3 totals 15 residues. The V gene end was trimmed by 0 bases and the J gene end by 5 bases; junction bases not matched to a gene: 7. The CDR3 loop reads CAWSVGQGGHQPQHF. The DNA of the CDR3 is TGTGCCTGGAGTGTAGGCCAGGGGGGCCATCAGCCCCAGCATTTT.

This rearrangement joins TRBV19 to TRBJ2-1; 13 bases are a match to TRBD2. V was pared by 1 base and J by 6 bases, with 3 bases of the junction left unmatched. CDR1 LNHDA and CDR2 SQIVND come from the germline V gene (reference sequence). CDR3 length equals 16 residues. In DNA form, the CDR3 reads TGTGCCAGTAGTATAGGGACTAGCGGGAGTGCCAATGAGCAGTTCTTC. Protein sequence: CASSIGTSGSANEQFF.

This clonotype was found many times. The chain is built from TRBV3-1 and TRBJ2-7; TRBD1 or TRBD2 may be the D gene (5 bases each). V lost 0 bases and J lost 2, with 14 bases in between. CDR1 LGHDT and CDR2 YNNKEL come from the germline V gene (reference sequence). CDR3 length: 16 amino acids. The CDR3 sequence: CASSQDEGFNTYEQYF. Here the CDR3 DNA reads TGTGCCAGCAGCCAAGATGAGGGGTTCAACACCTACGAGCAGTACTTC.

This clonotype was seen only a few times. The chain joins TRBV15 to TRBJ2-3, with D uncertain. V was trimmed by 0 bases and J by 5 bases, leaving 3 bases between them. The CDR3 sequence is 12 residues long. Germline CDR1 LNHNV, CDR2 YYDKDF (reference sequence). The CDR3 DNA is TGTGCCACCAGCAGAGATCGAGATACGCAGTATTTT. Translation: CATSRDRDTQYF.

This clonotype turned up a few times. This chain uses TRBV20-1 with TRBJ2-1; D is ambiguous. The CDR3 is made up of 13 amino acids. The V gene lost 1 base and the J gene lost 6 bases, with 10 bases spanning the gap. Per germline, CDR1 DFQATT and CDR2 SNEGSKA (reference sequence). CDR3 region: CSARAGRRNEQFF. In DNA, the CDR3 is TGCAGTGCTAGAGCCGGACGGCGCAATGAGCAGTTCTTC.

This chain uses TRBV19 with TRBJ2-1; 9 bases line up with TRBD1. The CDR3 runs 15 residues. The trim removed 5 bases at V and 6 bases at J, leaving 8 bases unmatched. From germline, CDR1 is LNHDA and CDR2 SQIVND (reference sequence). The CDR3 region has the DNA TGTGCCAGTAGTGAAACCGGGACAGGGATCAATGAGCAGTTCTTC. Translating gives CASSETGTGINEQFF.

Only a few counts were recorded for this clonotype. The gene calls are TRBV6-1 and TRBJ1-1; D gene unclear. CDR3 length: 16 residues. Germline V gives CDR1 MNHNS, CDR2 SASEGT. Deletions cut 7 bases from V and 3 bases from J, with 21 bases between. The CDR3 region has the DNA TGTGCCAGCAATCTCTACGGTAGGCCCGGGGACACTGAAGCTTTCTTT. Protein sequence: CASNLYGRPGDTEAFF.

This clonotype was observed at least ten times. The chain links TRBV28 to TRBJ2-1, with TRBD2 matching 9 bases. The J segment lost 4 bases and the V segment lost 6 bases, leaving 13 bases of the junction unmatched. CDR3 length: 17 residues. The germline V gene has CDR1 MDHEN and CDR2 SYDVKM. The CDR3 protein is CASRKLTLTSGYNEQFF. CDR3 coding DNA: TGTGCCAGCAGGAAACTTACTTTGACTAGCGGTTACAATGAGCAGTTCTTC.

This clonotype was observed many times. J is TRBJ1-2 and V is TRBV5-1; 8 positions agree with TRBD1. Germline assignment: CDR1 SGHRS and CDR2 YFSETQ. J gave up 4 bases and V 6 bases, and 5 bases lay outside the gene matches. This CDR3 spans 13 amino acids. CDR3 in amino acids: CASTAGTGYGYTF. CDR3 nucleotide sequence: TGCGCCAGCACTGCCGGGACAGGCTATGGCTACACCTTC.

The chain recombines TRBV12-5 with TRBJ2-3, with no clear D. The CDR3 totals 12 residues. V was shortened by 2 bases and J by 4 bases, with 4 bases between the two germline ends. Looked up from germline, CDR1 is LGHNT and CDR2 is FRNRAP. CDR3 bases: TGTGCTAGTGGTTTGATGCCAGATACGCAGTATTTT. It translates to CASGLMPDTQYF.

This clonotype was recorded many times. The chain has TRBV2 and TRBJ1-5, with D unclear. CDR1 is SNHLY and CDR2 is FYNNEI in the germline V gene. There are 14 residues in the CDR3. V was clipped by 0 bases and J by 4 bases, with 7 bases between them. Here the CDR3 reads CASSEADRNQPQHF. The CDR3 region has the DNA TGTGCCAGCAGTGAAGCGGACCGGAATCAGCCCCAGCATTTT.